The clone carrying this T cell receptor (beta chain) was observed at least ten times. Individual cDNA molecules each received unique molecular identifiers attached to them. TCRdb called the 5' RACE reads again in MiXCR, with one record for every CDR3 protein. The sample has roughly 26,000 distinct CDR3 sequences, just over 4% seen once. These data are taken from a study of early T cells in non-severe SARS-CoV-2 infection. V lost 6 bases and J lost 6, with 14 bases in between. Germline V gene data show CDR1 as SNHLY and CDR2 as FYNNEI. This CDR3 has 14 amino acids. This receptor was identified in an adult who was a healthcare worker with PCR-confirmed SARS-CoV-2 infection or an uninfected control (not recorded which). V is TRBV2 and J is TRBJ2-2; TRBD2 might be the D (5 bases). The material sequenced was whole blood. CDR3 DNA: TGTGCCAGCAGCAGGAGGACGCCTCCCGGGGAGCTGTTTTTT. Protein: CASSRRTPPGELFF.